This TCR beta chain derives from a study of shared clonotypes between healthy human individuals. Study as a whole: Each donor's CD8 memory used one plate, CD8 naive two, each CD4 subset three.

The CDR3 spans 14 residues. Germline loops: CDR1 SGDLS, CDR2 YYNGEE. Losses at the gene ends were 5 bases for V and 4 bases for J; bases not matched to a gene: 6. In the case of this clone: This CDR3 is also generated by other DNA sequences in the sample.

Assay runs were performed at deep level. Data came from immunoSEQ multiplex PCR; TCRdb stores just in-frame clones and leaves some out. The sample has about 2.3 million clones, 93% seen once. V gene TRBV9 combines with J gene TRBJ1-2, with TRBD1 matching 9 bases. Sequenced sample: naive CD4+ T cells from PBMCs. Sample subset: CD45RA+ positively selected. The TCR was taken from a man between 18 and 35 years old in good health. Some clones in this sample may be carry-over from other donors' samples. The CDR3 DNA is TGTGCCAGCAGTCCGGGACAGGGTAGCTATGGCTACACCTTC. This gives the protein CASSPGQGSYGYTF.